This T cell receptor beta chain was sequenced in a study of shared clonotypes between healthy human individuals. For the study at large: Three CD4 naive, three CD4 memory, two CD8 naive and one CD8 memory plate were used per donor.

Researchers partitioned CD4+ cells into CD45RA+ naive and CD45RA-negative memory subsets. As to this clone: Its antigen remains unknown. The same CDR3 arises from other DNA sequences in this sample as well.

The CDR3 consists of 14 residues. From germline, CDR1 is SEHNR and CDR2 FQNEAQ (reference sequence). Trimming removed 2 bases from V and 1 base from J, with 8 bases in between. Sorted-subset replicate PCRs used 200 ng of genomic DNA. This amount corresponded to 33,000 or so T cell genomes. The assay was immunoSEQ multiplex PCR, and TCRdb's table has in-frame clones only and misses some. The sample holds approximately 2.5 million clones, roughly 93% seen once. Study outcomes and limitations: The generation probabilities recorded for non-shared clonotypes fell below those of clonotypes shared by all four donors.

The chain employs TRBV7-9 and TRBJ1-2, with a possible D match to TRBD1 (5 bases). The sample taken for sequencing was naive CD4+ T cells from PBMCs. The subset denotes: CD45RA+ positively selected. This sequence was found in a man aged 18 to 29 in good health. Some clones in this sample may be carry-over from other donors' samples. The CDR3 DNA follows: TGTGCCAGCAGCTTAACGGGGGATAACTATGGCTACACCTTC. Residues: CASSLTGDNYGYTF.